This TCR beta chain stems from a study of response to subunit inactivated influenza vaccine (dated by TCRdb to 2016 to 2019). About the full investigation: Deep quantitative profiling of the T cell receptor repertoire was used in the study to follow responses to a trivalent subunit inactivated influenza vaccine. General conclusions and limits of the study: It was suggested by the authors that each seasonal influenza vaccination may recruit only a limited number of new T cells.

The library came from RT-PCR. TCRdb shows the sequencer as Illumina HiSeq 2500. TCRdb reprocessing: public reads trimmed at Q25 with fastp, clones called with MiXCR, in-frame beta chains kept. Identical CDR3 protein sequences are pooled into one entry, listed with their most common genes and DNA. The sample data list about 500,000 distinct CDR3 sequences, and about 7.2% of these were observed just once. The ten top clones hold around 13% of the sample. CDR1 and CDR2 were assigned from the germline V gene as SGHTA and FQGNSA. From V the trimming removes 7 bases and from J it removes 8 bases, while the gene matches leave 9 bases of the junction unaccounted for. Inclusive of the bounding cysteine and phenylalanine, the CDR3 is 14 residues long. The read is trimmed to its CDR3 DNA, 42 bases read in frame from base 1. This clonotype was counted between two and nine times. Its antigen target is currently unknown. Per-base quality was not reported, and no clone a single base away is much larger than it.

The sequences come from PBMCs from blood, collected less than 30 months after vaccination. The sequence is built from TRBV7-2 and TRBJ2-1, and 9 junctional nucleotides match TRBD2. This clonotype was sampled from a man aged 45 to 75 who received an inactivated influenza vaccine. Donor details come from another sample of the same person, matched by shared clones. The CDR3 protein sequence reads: CASTFSGSRDEQFF. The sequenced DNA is TGTGCCAGCACCTTTAGCGGGAGCAGGGATGAGCAGTTCTTC.